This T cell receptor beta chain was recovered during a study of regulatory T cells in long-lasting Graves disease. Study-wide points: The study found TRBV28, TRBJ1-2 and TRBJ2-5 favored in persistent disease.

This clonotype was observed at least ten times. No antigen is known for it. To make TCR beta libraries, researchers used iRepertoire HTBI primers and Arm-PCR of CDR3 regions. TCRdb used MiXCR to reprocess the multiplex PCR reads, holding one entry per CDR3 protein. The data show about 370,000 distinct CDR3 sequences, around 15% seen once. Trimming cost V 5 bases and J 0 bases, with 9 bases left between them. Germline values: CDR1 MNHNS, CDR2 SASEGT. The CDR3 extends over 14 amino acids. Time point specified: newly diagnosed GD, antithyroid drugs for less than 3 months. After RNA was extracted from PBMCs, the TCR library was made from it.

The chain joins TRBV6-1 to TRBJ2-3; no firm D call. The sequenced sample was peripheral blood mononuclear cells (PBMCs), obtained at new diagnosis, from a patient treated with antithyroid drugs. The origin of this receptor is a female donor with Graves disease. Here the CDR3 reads CASSPDGSTDTQYF. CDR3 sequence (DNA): TGTGCCAGCAGTCCGGACGGGAGCACAGATACGCAGTATTTT.